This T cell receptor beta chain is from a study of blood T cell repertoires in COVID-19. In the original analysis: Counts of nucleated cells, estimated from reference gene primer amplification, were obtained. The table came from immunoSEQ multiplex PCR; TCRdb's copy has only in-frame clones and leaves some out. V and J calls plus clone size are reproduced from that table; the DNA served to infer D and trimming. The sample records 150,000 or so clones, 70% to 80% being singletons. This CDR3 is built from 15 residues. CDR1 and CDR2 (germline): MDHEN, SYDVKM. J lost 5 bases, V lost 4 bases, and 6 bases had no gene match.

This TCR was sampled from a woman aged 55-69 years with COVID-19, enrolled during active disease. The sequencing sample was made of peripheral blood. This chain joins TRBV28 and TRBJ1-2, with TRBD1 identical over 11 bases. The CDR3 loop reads CASSSGQGAIYGYTF. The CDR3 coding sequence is TGTGCCAGCAGTTCAGGACAGGGGGCTATATATGGCTACACCTTC.